The 11 T cell receptor beta chains presented below share a single source sample, sequenced in a study of Graves' ophthalmopathy and Graves' hyperthyroidism. From RNA, the CDR3 regions of TCR beta chains were amplified and sequenced. A first-round RT-PCR used HTBI primers, followed by a second-round multiplex PCR. Each CDR3 protein is one row after TCRdb ran MiXCR on the multiplex PCR reads. Counted here are about 1.1 million distinct CDR3 sequences, around a third occurring once; the ten biggest clones make up approximately 10%. Sequencing was performed on peripheral blood or thyroid tissue (not recorded which). These receptors were collected from an adult man with Graves' hyperthyroidism.

This clonotype was seen only once. The chain recombines TRBV7-8 with TRBJ1-1, with D maybe TRBD1 (6 bases). Germline CDR1 and CDR2: SGHVS and FQNEAQ. V was cut by 5 bases and J by 1 base, with 11 bases left in between. CDR3 length: 14 residues. The CDR3 loop is CASSPYRENTEAFF. The CDR3, as DNA: TGTGCCAGCAGCCCTTACAGGGAGAACACTGAAGCTTTCTTT.

This clonotype was seen at least ten times. The chain combines TRBV20-1 with TRBJ1-2, with TRBD1 as a possible D gene (5 bases). CDR1 is DFQATT, CDR2 SNEGSKA, per germline (reference sequence). V dropped 4 bases and J dropped 6 bases, with 12 bases sitting between them. CDR3 length equals 12 residues. The CDR3 reads CSAKGGVNGYTF. CDR3 DNA: TGCAGTGCTAAGGGAGGGGTGAATGGCTACACCTTC.

Comment on this clonotype: A much larger clone differs from this one at a single base, so this may be a read error. The rearrangement uses TRBV12-3 or TRBV12-4 and TRBJ1-1, with D possibly being TRBD1 (5 bases). CDR3 length equals 14 residues. The CDR3, as DNA: TGTGCCAGCGGTTTTACGGGGGTTACCACTGAAGCTTTCTTT. Its protein is CASGFTGVTTEAFF.

This clonotype was seen at least ten times. V and J are TRBV13 and TRBJ1-6; TRBD1 aligns across 10 bases. Germline CDR1 and CDR2: PRHDT and FYEKMQ (reference sequence). There are 19 residues in the CDR3. V lost 4 bases to trimming and J lost 6 bases; unmatched junction nucleotides: 15. DNA for the CDR3: TGTGCCAGCAGCTCACGACAGGGGGCGAGTAACTTACCTAATTCACCCCTCCACTTT. Protein sequence: CASSSRQGASNLPNSPLHF.

This clonotype has only a few counts. A read error may account for a junction end that differs from germline. The rearrangement links TRBV10-3 to TRBJ2-6; D not resolved. This CDR3 region has 14 residues. The germline V gene encodes CDR1 ENHRY and CDR2 SYGVKD. The CDR3: CASSDDIGANVLTF. CDR3 nucleotides: TGTGCCAGCAGTGATGACATCGGGGCCAACGTCCTGACTTTC.

This clonotype was seen many times. The chain uses TRBV29-1 and TRBJ1-1, with 8 bases that match TRBD1. This CDR3 is built from 17 residues. The V gene end was trimmed by 5 bases and the J gene end by 0 bases; junction bases not matched to a gene: 14. Germline-derived CDR1 and CDR2 are SQVTM and ANQGSEA. CDR3 protein: CSVTCPQGAAMNTEAFF. CDR3 sequence (DNA): TGCAGCGTTACTTGTCCGCAGGGGGCCGCAATGAACACTGAAGCTTTCTTT.

This clonotype was seen more than once but under ten times. This chain connects TRBV19 to TRBJ2-2; no definite D call. CDR1 LNHDA and CDR2 SQIVND come from the germline V gene (reference sequence). V was cut by 3 bases and J by 6 bases, with 14 bases left in between. CDR3 size: 15 residues. As DNA, the CDR3 is TGTGCCAGTAGTATTAATCCCCCAGGCTCCGGGGAGCTGTTTTTT. Its protein is CASSINPPGSGELFF. Supplemented by reference TRBV19 and TRBJ2-2, the full variable domain reads DGGITQSPKYLFRKEGQNVTLSCEQNLNHDAMYWYRQDPGQGLRLIYYSQIVNDFQKGDIAEGYSVSREKKESFPLTVTSAQKNPTAFYLCASSINPPGSGELFFGEGSRLTVL.

CDR3 loop: CATTTGSQQETQYF. Here the CDR3 DNA reads TGTGCCACTACGACCGGATCCCAGCAAGAGACCCAGTACTTC. The V and J genes are TRBV10-3 and TRBJ2-5; D is undetermined. This CDR3 spans 14 amino acids. CDR1 is ENHRY and CDR2 is SYGVKD in the germline V gene. Trimming left V 10 bases short and J 2 bases short, with 17 bases between.

This clonotype has a count of ten or more. The chain links TRBV29-1 to TRBJ2-7; 10 bases are shared with TRBD1. V shed 4 bases and J 6 bases; nucleotides not matched to a gene: 12. This CDR3 is 15 amino acids long. Germline-derived CDR1 and CDR2 are SQVTM and ANQGSEA. CDR3 bases: TGCAGCGTTGGATTAACCGGGACAGGGGTTCTCGAGCAGTACTTC. This translates into CSVGLTGTGVLEQYF.

This clonotype was observed a single time. The chain combines TRBV12-3 or TRBV12-4 with TRBJ2-7; D gene uncertain. V gave up 2 bases and J gave up 4 bases, with 15 bases separating them. The CDR3 sequence is 15 residues long. CDR3 nucleotide sequence: TGTGCCAGCAGTTTAAGGCAGAAATTCGCTTACGAGCAGTACTTC. This translates into CASSLRQKFAYEQYF.

This clonotype was seen at least ten times. The chain joins TRBV14 to TRBJ2-5; D possibly corresponds to TRBD2 (5 bases). Germline V CDR1 and CDR2: SGHDN, FVKESK. Trimming left V 8 bases short and J 5 bases short, with 15 bases between. This CDR3 comprises 13 residues. In DNA, the CDR3 is TGTGCCAGCGCCACTTACCGCGGGGAGACCCAGTACTTC. Translation: CASATYRGETQYF.